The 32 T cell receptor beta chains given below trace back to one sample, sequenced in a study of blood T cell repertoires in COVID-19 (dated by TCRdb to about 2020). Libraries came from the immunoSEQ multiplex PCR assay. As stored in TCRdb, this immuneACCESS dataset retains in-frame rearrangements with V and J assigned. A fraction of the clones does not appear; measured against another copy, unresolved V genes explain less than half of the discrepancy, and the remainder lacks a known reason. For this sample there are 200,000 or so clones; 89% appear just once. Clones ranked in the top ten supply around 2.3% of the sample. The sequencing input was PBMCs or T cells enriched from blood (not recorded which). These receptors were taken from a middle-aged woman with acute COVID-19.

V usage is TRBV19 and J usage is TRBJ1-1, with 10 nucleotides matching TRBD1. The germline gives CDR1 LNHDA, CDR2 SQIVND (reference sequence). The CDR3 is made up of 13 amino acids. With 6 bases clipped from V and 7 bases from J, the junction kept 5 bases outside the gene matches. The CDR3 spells CASRHRDRGEAFF. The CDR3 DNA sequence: TGTGCCAGTAGGCACCGGGACAGGGGTGAAGCTTTCTTT.

CDR3 amino acids: CASSIVPGTAYEQYF. The CDR3 DNA reads as TGTGCCAGTAGTATAGTGCCAGGTACAGCCTACGAGCAGTACTTC. The V gene is TRBV19, the J gene TRBJ2-7; D is uncertain. The CDR3 has 15 residues. The germline V gene has CDR1 LNHDA and CDR2 SQIVND (reference sequence). The V end was cut by 1 base, the J end by 2 bases, with 12 bases between.

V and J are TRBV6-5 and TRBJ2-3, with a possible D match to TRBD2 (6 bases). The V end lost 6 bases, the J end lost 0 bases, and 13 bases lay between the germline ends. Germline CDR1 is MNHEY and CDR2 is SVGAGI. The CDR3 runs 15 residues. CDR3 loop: CASRASAASTDTQYF. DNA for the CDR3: TGTGCCAGCAGGGCTAGCGCCGCTAGCACAGATACGCAGTATTTT.

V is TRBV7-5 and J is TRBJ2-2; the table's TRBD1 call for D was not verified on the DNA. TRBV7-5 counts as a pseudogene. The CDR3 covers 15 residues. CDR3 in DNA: TGTGTCAGAAGAAGGAGACAGACGAACACCGGGGAGCTGTTTTTT. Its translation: CVRRRRQTNTGELFF.

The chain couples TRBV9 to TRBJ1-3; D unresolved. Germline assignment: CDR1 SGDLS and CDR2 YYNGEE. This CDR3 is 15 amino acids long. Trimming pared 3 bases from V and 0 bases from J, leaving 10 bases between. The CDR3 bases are TGTGCCAGCAGCGGCTCGACTCTCTCTGGAAACACCATATATTTT. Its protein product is CASSGSTLSGNTIYF. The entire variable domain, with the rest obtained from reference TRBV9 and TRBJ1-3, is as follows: DSGVTQTPKHLITATGQRVTLRCSPRSGDLSVYWYQQSLDQGLQFLIQYYNGEERAKGNILERFSAQQFPDLHSELNLSSLELGDSALYFCASSGSTLSGNTIYFGEGSWLTVV.

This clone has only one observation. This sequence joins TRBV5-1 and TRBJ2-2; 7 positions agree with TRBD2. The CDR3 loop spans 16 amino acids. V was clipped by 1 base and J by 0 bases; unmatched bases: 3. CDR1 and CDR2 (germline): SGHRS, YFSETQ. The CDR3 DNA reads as TGCGCCAGCAGCTTGATTGCGGGGGCGAACACCGGGGAGCTGTTTTTT. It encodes CASSLIAGANTGELFF.

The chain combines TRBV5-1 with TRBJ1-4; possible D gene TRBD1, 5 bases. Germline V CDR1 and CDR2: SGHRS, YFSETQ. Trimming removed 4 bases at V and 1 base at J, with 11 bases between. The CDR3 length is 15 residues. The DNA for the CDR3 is TGCGCCAGCAGCCCCCAGGGAGGAACTAATGAAAAACTGTTTTTT. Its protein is CASSPQGGTNEKLFF.

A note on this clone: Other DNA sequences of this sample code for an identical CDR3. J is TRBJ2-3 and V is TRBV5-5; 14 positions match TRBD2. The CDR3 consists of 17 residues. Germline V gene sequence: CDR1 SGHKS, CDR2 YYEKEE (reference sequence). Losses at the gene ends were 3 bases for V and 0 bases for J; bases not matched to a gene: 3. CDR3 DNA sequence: TGTGCCAGCAGCTCCCGGACTAGCGGGGGGAGCACAGATACGCAGTATTTT. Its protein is CASSSRTSGGSTDTQYF.

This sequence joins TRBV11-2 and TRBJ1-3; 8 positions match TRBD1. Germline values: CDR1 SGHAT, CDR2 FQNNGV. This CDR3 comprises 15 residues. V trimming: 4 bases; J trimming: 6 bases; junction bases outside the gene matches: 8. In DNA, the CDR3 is TGTGCCAGCAGCTCTCCGGGACAGGTCGTAAACACCATATATTTT. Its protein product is CASSSPGQVVNTIYF.

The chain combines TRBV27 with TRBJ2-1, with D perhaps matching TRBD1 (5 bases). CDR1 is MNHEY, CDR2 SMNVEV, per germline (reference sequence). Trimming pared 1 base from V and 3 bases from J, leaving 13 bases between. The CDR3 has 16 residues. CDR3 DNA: TGTGCCAGCAGTTTATTCGGCAGGGTTAGCTACAATGAGCAGTTCTTC. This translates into CASSLFGRVSYNEQFF.

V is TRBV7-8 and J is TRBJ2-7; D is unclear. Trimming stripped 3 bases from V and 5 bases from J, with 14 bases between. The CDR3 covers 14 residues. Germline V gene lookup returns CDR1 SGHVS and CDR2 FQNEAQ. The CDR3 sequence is CASSFAPYKDEQYF. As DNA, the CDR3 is TGTGCCAGCAGCTTTGCCCCCTATAAAGACGAGCAGTACTTC.

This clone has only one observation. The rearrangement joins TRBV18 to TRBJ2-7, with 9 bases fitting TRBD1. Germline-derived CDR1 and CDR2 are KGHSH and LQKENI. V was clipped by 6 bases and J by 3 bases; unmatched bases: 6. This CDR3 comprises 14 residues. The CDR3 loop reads CASSPGTGLYEQYF. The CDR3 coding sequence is TGTGCCAGCTCCCCGGGGACAGGGCTCTACGAGCAGTACTTC.

The CDR3 reads CADRVGDTQYF. As DNA, the CDR3 is TGTGCCGACAGGGTGGGAGATACGCAGTATTTT. The V call is TRBV5-5, the J call TRBJ2-3; 7 nucleotides match TRBD1. CDR1 is SGHKS and CDR2 is YYEKEE in the germline V gene (reference sequence). CDR3 size: 11 residues. V trimming: 10 bases; J trimming: 5 bases; junction bases outside the gene matches: 4.

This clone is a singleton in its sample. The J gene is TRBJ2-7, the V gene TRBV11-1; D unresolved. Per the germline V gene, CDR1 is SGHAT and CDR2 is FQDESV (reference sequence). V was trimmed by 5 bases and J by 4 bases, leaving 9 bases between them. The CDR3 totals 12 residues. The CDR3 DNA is TGTGCCAGCAGCAGGAGCGAATACGAGCAGTACTTC. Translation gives CASSRSEYEQYF.

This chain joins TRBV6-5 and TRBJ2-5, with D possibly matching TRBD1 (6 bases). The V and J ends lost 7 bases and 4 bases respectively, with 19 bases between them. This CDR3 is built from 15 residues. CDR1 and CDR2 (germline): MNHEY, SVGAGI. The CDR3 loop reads CASKRGNRVRETQYF. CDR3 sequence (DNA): TGTGCCAGCAAACGCGGTAACAGGGTTCGAGAGACCCAGTACTTC.

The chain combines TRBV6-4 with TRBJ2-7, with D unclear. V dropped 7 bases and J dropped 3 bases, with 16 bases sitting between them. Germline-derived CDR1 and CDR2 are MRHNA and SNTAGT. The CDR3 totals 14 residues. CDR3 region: CASKVLSGLYEQYF. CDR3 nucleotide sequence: TGTGCCAGCAAGGTTCTGTCAGGTCTCTACGAGCAGTACTTC.

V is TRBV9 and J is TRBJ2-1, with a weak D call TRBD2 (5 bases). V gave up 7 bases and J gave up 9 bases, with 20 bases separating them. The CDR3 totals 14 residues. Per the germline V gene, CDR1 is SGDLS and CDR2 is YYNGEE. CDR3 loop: CASGEQLVSGEQFF. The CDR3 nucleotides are TGTGCCAGCGGGGAACAACTAGTATCGGGTGAGCAGTTCTTC.

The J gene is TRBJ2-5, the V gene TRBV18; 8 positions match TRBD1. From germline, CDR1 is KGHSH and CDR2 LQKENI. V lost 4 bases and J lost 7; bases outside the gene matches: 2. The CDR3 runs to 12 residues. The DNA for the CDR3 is TGTGCCAGCTCACTACAGGGGGGGACCCAGTACTTC. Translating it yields CASSLQGGTQYF.

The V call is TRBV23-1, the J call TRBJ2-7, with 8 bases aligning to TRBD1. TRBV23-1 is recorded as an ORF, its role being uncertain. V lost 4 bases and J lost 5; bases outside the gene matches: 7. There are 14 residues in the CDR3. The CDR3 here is CASSLYDRGHEQYF. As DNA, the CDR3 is TGCGCCAGCAGTCTCTACGACAGGGGCCACGAGCAGTACTTC.

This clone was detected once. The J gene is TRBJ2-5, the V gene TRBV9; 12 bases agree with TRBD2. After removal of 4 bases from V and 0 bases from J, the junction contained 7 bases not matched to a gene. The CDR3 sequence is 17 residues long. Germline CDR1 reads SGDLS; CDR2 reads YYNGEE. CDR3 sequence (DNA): TGTGCCAGCAGCCCCAGACTAGCGGGGGCGTACCAAGAGACCCAGTACTTC. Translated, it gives CASSPRLAGAYQETQYF.

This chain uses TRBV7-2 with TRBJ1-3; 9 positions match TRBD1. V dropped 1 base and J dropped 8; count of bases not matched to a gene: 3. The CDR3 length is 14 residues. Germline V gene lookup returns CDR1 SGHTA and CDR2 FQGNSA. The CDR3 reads CASSLGGQGYTIYF. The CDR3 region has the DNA TGTGCCAGCAGCTTAGGGGGACAGGGTTACACCATATATTTT. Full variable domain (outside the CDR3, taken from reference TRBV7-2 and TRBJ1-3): GAGVSQSPSNKVTEKGKDVELRCDPISGHTALYWYRQSLGQGLEFLIYFQGNSAPDKSGLPSDRFSAERTGGSVSTLTIQRTQQEDSAVYLCASSLGGQGYTIYFGEGSWLTVV.

The CDR3 is CASSYPSFGGNTEAFF. The CDR3 DNA follows: TGTGCCAGCAGTTACCCCAGTTTCGGGGGGAACACTGAAGCTTTCTTT. The V and J genes are TRBV6-5 and TRBJ1-1, with D maybe TRBD1 (5 bases). Deletions cut 2 bases from V and 1 base from J, with 14 bases between. CDR3 length: 16 amino acids. From germline, CDR1 is MNHEY and CDR2 SVGAGI.

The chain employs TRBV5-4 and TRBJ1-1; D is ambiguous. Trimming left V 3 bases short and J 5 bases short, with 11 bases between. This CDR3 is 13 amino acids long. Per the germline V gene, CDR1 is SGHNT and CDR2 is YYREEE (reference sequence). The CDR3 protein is CASSYRSLTEAFF. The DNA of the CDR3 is TGTGCCAGCAGCTACCGGAGCCTAACTGAAGCTTTCTTT. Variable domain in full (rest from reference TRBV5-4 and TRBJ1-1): ETGVTQSPTHLIKTRGQQVTLRCSSQSGHNTVSWYQQALGQGPQFIFQYYREEENGRGNFPPRFSGLQFPNYSSELNVNALELDDSALYLCASSYRSLTEAFFGQGTRLTVV.

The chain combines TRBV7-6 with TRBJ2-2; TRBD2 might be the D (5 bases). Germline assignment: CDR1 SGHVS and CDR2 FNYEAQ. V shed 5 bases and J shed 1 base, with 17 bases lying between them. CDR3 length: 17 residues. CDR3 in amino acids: CASSPSQAELNTGELFF. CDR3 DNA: TGTGCCAGCAGCCCGTCCCAAGCGGAACTGAACACCGGGGAGCTGTTTTTT.

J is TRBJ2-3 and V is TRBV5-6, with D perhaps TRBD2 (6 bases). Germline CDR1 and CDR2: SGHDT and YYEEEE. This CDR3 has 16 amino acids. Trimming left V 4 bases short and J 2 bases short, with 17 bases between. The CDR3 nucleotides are TGTGCCAGCAGCCCCCGGACTACGAGACACACAGATACGCAGTATTTT. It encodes CASSPRTTRHTDTQYF.

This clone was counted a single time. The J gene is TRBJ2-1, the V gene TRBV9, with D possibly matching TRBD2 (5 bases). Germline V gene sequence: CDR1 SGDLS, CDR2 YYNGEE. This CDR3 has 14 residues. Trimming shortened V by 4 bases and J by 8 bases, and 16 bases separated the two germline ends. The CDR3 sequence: CASSPQVPGDEQFF. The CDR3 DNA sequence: TGTGCCAGCAGCCCCCAGGTCCCCGGGGATGAGCAGTTCTTC.

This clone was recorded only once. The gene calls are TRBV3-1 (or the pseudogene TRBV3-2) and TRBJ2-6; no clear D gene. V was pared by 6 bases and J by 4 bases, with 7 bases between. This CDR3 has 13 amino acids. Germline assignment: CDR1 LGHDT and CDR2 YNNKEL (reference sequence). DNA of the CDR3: TGTGCCAGCAGTGTCTTCGGGGCCAACGTCCTGACTTTC. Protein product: CASSVFGANVLTF.

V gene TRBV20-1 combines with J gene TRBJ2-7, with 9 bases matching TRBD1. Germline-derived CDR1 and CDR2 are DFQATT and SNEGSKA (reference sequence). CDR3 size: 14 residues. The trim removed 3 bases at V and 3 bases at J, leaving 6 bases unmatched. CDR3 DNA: TGCAGTGCTAGTGGTGGGACAGGGTTCTACGAGCAGTACTTC. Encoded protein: CSASGGTGFYEQYF.

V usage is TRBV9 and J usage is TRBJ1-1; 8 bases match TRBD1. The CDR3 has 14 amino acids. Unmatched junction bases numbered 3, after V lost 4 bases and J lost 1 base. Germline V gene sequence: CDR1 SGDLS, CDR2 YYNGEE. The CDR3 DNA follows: TGTGCCAGCAGCACAGGGGGGGGGAACACTGAAGCTTTCTTT. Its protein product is CASSTGGGNTEAFF.

The CDR3: CASSYGTARTDTQYF. The CDR3 DNA is TGTGCCAGCAGTTATGGGACAGCCAGGACAGATACGCAGTATTTT. The genes are TRBV28 and TRBJ2-3, with 7 bases that match TRBD1. CDR1 and CDR2 from the germline V gene are MDHEN and SYDVKM. The V and J ends lost 4 bases and 3 bases, in that order; junction bases with no gene match: 7. The CDR3 runs 15 residues.

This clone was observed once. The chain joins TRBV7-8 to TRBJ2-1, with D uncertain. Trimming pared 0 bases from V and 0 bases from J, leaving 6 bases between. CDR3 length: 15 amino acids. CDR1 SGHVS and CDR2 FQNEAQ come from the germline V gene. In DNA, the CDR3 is TGTGCCAGCAGCTTAGCTGTTAGCTCCTACAATGAGCAGTTCTTC. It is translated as CASSLAVSSYNEQFF.

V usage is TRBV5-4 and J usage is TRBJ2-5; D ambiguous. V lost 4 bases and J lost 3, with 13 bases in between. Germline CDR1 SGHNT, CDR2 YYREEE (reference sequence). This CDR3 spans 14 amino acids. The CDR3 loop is CASSEEPRKETQYF. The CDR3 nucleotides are TGTGCCAGCAGCGAGGAACCTAGGAAAGAGACCCAGTACTTC.